These 17 T cell receptor beta chains were all obtained from the same sample, sequenced in a study of blood T cell repertoires in COVID-19. The method was immunoSEQ multiplex PCR; TCRdb's version includes in-frame clones alone and lacks a portion of them. The table lists approximately 290,000 clones, 70% to 90% of them singletons. The sample was PBMCs or T cells enriched from blood (not recorded which). These receptors were taken from a woman in her twenties or thirties who had recovered from COVID-19.

CDR3 sequence reads: CASSLTDRGADTQYF. The DNA of the CDR3 is TGTGCCAGCAGCTTAACGGACAGGGGAGCAGATACGCAGTATTTT. The chain employs TRBV7-9 and TRBJ2-3; TRBD1 aligns across 9 bases. CDR3 length: 15 amino acids. Germline lookup yields CDR1 SEHNR and CDR2 FQNEAQ (reference sequence). The trim removed 2 bases at V and 4 bases at J, leaving 4 bases unmatched.

The chain recombines TRBV10-3 with TRBJ2-1, with a tentative D call TRBD2 (5 bases). V dropped 0 bases and J dropped 0 bases, with 9 bases sitting between them. The CDR3 contains 16 residues. Germline V gene lookup returns CDR1 ENHRY and CDR2 SYGVKD. The CDR3 reads CAISESLGSSYNEQFF. In DNA, the CDR3 is TGTGCCATCAGTGAGTCGCTGGGGAGCTCCTACAATGAGCAGTTCTTC.

This chain connects TRBV2 to TRBJ2-5, with D uncertain. CDR1 and CDR2 (germline): SNHLY, FYNNEI. This CDR3 region has 13 residues. V was pared by 3 bases and J by 7 bases, with 12 bases between. The CDR3 loop is CASSDTERVTQYF. CDR3 DNA sequence: TGTGCCAGCAGTGACACCGAGCGAGTGACCCAGTACTTC.

The chain couples TRBV18 to TRBJ2-1; TRBD1 aligns across 8 bases. CDR1 KGHSH and CDR2 LQKENI come from the germline V gene. The trim removed 3 bases at V and 9 bases at J, leaving 10 bases unmatched. The CDR3 consists of 15 residues. CDR3 sequence: CASSPIGQGRGEQFF. For the CDR3, the DNA is TGTGCCAGCTCACCGATCGGACAGGGTAGGGGTGAGCAGTTCTTC.

The gene calls are TRBV7-3 and TRBJ1-6; D might be TRBD1 (6 bases). The germline V gene encodes CDR1 SGHTA and CDR2 FQGTGA. The V and J ends lost 5 bases and 6 bases respectively, with 14 bases between them. CDR3 length equals 15 residues. The CDR3 sequence is CASSASGAGNSPLHF. In DNA form, the CDR3 reads TGTGCCAGCAGCGCCTCAGGGGCGGGTAATTCACCCCTCCACTTT.

The V gene is TRBV15, the J gene TRBJ2-2, with D hard to call. Germline values: CDR1 LNHNV, CDR2 YYDKDF (reference sequence). V dropped 3 bases and J dropped 6 bases, with 8 bases sitting between them. The length of the CDR3 is 13 residues. This CDR3 is CATSSLSPGELFF. DNA for the CDR3: TGTGCCACCAGCAGCCTCAGTCCCGGGGAGCTGTTTTTT.

This clone came up a few times. The V and J genes are TRBV19 and TRBJ1-3; 9 bases line up with TRBD1. CDR1 is LNHDA, CDR2 SQIVND, per germline (reference sequence). This CDR3 spans 15 amino acids. J was trimmed by 1 base and V by 6 bases; bases with no gene match: 4. The CDR3 loop is CASSRGTGSGNTIYF. DNA of the CDR3: TGTGCCAGTAGCCGAGGGACAGGGTCTGGAAACACCATATATTTT.

V is TRBV6-1 and J is TRBJ2-4, with 12 bases fitting TRBD2. Germline CDR1 MNHNS, CDR2 SASEGT. The CDR3 length is 16 residues. J gave up 8 bases and V 3 bases, and 8 bases lay outside the gene matches. The DNA of the CDR3 is TGTGCCAGCAGTGAGGTGGGGGCTAGCGGGAGGGACATTCAGTACTTC. It translates to CASSEVGASGRDIQYF.

The J gene is TRBJ1-1, the V gene TRBV29-1; a weak D match, TRBD1 (5 bases). V was pared by 4 bases and J by 6 bases, with 9 bases between. The CDR3 length is 11 residues. Germline assignment: CDR1 SQVTM and CDR2 ANQGSEA. CDR3 bases: TGCAGCGTTGGGCAGGGTGCTGAAGCTTTCTTT. Translation gives CSVGQGAEAFF. Looking up the rest from reference TRBV29-1 and TRBJ1-1 gives the full variable domain: SAVISQKPSRDICQRGTSLTIQCQVDSQVTMMFWYRQQPGQSLTLIATANQGSEATYESGFVIDKFPISRPNLTFSTLTVSNMSPEDSSIYLCSVGQGAEAFFGQGTRLTVV.

The chain employs TRBV27 and TRBJ2-3, with unresolved D. Per the germline V gene, CDR1 is MNHEY and CDR2 is SMNVEV (reference sequence). Trimming stripped 5 bases from V and 0 bases from J, with 21 bases between. CDR3 size: 18 residues. In DNA, the CDR3 is TGTGCCAGCAGTCTACCACCTTCCCTTAGAACTAGCACAGATACGCAGTATTTT. The encoded protein is CASSLPPSLRTSTDTQYF.

This chain uses TRBV28 with TRBJ1-6; the match to TRBD1 covers 8 bases. From germline, CDR1 is MDHEN and CDR2 SYDVKM. V lost 4 bases and J lost 9; bases outside the gene matches: 17. This CDR3 is built from 18 residues. The CDR3 spells CASSWEGRRTGRISPLHF. CDR3 DNA sequence: TGTGCCAGCAGTTGGGAGGGCCGGCGGACAGGGAGAATTTCACCCCTCCACTTT.

The rearrangement joins TRBV29-1 to TRBJ2-7; possibly TRBD1 for D (6 bases). V lost 4 bases to trimming and J lost 4 bases, with 8 bases between them. The germline V gene encodes CDR1 SQVTM and CDR2 ANQGSEA. CDR3 length: 11 amino acids. CDR3 sequence reads: CSVVRGYEQYF. Here the CDR3 DNA reads TGCAGCGTTGTCAGGGGTTACGAGCAGTACTTC.

The V gene is TRBV5-1, the J gene TRBJ1-1; 11 nucleotides agree with TRBD1. This CDR3 has 15 amino acids. V was clipped by 0 bases and J by 4 bases; unmatched bases: 2. Germline values: CDR1 SGHRS, CDR2 YFSETQ. CDR3 in amino acids: CASSLEGQGGTEAFF. The CDR3 DNA reads TGCGCCAGCAGCTTGGAGGGACAGGGGGGCACTGAAGCTTTCTTT. Full variable domain (missing parts from reference TRBV5-1 and TRBJ1-1): KAGVTQTPRYLIKTRGQQVTLSCSPISGHRSVSWYQQTPGQGLQFLFEYFSETQRNKGNFPGRFSGRQFSNSRSEMNVSTLELGDSALYLCASSLEGQGGTEAFFGQGTRLTVV.

This chain joins TRBV20-1 and TRBJ2-1; 10 positions match TRBD2. The CDR3 spans 14 residues. Germline V gene sequence: CDR1 DFQATT, CDR2 SNEGSKA (reference sequence). J gave up 7 bases and V 3 bases, and 6 bases lay outside the gene matches. The CDR3, as DNA: TGCAGTGCTAGTGCGAGCGGGGGGGCTAATGAGCAGTTCTTC. Translating it yields CSASASGGANEQFF.

This clone came up once. CDR3 loop: CASRTGTGKEKLFF. CDR3 bases: TGTGCCAGCAGAACTGGGACAGGGAAGGAAAAACTGTTTTTT. The chain has TRBV28 and TRBJ1-4, with 9 bases aligning to TRBD1. The CDR3 covers 14 residues. Per the germline V gene, CDR1 is MDHEN and CDR2 is SYDVKM. V shed 6 bases and J 8 bases; nucleotides not matched to a gene: 7.

The genes are TRBV10-3 and TRBJ2-1, with a possible D match to TRBD1 (6 bases). The CDR3 extends over 16 amino acids. Trimming shortened V by 9 bases and J by 4 bases, and 22 bases separated the two germline ends. From germline, CDR1 is ENHRY and CDR2 SYGVKD. The CDR3 protein is CAICRDTGTPYNEQFF. The CDR3 bases are TGTGCCATTTGCCGGGACACAGGGACACCTTACAATGAGCAGTTCTTC.

The chain joins TRBV10-3 to TRBJ1-1; no definite D call. Trimming left V 3 bases short and J 6 bases short, with 5 bases between. This CDR3 is built from 11 residues. Germline CDR1 and CDR2: ENHRY and SYGVKD. CDR3: CAISESSEAFF. Here the CDR3 DNA reads TGTGCCATCAGTGAATCGTCTGAAGCTTTCTTT.